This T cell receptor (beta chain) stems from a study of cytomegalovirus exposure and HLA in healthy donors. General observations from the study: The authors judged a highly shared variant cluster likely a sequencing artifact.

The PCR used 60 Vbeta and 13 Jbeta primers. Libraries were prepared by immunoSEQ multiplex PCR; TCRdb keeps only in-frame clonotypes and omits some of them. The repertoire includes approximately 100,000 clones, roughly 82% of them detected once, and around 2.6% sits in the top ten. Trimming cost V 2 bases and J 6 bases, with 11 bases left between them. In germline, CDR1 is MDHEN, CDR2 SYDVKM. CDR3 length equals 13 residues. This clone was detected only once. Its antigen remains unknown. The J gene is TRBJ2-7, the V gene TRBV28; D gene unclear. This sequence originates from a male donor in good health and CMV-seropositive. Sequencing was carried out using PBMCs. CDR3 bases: TGTGCCAGCAGTTTACGTCCCGGGTCCGAGCAGTACTTC. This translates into CASSLRPGSEQYF.